The next 27 T cell receptor beta chains were all read from a single sample in a study of blood T cell repertoires in COVID-19. Method: immunoSEQ multiplex PCR; TCRdb's copy keeps in-frame clones and lacks some. Of roughly 230,000 clones listed, around 83% were seen once; the top ten hold roughly 7%. The specimen sequenced was peripheral blood. The receptors derive from a woman aged 45-59 years with acute or convalescent COVID-19.

CDR3 region: CATGGLGTDTQYF. CDR3 DNA: TGTGCCACCGGGGGGTTAGGCACAGATACGCAGTATTTT. The chain joins TRBV24-1 to TRBJ2-3; D possibly corresponds to TRBD2 (6 bases). The V end was cut by 9 bases, the J end by 1 base, with 10 bases between. Germline V gene data show CDR1 as KGHDR and CDR2 as SFDVKD. The CDR3 is 13 amino acids.

This clone was seen just once. The chain couples TRBV9 to TRBJ2-7; 9 bases match TRBD2. Trimming at V came to 3 bases and at J to 5 bases, leaving 15 bases not matched to a gene. The CDR3 is 17 residues long. Germline-derived CDR1 and CDR2 are SGDLS and YYNGEE. DNA for the CDR3: TGTGCCAGCAGCGAATCAATTGCTGGCGGGAGGGTCGACGAGCAGTACTTC. Protein product: CASSESIAGGRVDEQYF.

The CDR3 protein is CASSLDTPSYEQYF. In DNA form, the CDR3 reads TGCGCCAGCAGCCTGGACACACCCTCCTACGAGCAGTACTTC. The rearrangement uses TRBV5-1 and TRBJ2-7; D perhaps matches TRBD1 (5 bases). This CDR3 spans 14 amino acids. The germline V and J ends were trimmed by 4 bases and 0 bases, with 11 bases remaining between them. Germline lookup yields CDR1 SGHRS and CDR2 YFSETQ.

The V gene is TRBV4-1, the J gene TRBJ2-7; D perhaps matches TRBD2 (5 bases). CDR1 MGHRA and CDR2 YSYEKL come from the germline V gene. This CDR3 is 17 amino acids long. Trimming removed 3 bases at V and 3 bases at J, with 21 bases between. CDR3 residues: CASSHRYRSSGDYEQYF. DNA for the CDR3: TGCGCCAGCAGCCATCGGTATAGGTCCTCCGGGGACTACGAGCAGTACTTC.

The chain joins TRBV7-2 to TRBJ2-5; D not certain. CDR3 length: 13 amino acids. Germline V lookup: CDR1 SGHTA, CDR2 FQGNSA. Deletions cut 0 bases from V and 1 base from J, with 3 bases between. The CDR3 DNA reads as TGTGCCAGCAGCTTAGCCATCCAAGAGACCCAGTACTTC. Encoded protein: CASSLAIQETQYF.

The rearrangement links TRBV4-3 to TRBJ1-2; no clear D gene. CDR3 size: 13 residues. Trimming took off 0 bases at V and 7 bases at J, with 9 bases between the two ends. CDR1 and CDR2 from the germline V gene are LGHNA and YSLEER. The CDR3 region has the DNA TGCGCCAGCAGCCAAGACACGAACGGTGGCTACACCTTC. Amino acids: CASSQDTNGGYTF.

The V and J genes are TRBV5-6 and TRBJ2-2, with 8 bases identical to TRBD2. The CDR3 totals 15 residues. Germline V lookup: CDR1 SGHDT, CDR2 YYEEEE. Losses at the gene ends were 5 bases for V and 4 bases for J; bases not matched to a gene: 7. This CDR3 is CASRVSGRTTGELFF. The CDR3 DNA reads TGTGCCAGCAGGGTGAGCGGGAGAACCACCGGGGAGCTGTTTTTT.

The chain joins TRBV2 to TRBJ1-5; TRBD1 aligns across 11 bases. The CDR3 has 15 residues. Germline-derived CDR1 and CDR2 are SNHLY and FYNNEI. The junction had 8 bases not matched to a gene; V was cut back by 6 bases and J by 7 bases. The CDR3 DNA sequence: TGTGCCAGCAGCGTCGGACAGGGGGCGAGGCAGCCCCAGCATTTT. Its protein is CASSVGQGARQPQHF.

The chain joins TRBV28 to TRBJ2-5; D perhaps matches TRBD1 (5 bases). This CDR3 is 15 amino acids long. The V gene lost 6 bases and the J gene lost 4 bases, with 18 bases spanning the gap. From germline, CDR1 is MDHEN and CDR2 SYDVKM. In nucleotides, the CDR3 is TGTGCCAGCAGCCATATCGAGGCAGGGCGAGAGACCCAGTACTTC. This codes for CASSHIEAGRETQYF.

The CDR3 spells CASSYGGEREVLYNEQFF. DNA for the CDR3: TGCGCCAGCAGCTATGGAGGAGAGCGGGAGGTACTATACAATGAGCAGTTCTTC. The V and J genes are TRBV5-1 and TRBJ2-1, with TRBD2 matching 9 bases. The V gene's germline CDR1 is SGHRS and CDR2 YFSETQ. The CDR3 contains 18 residues. After removal of 3 bases from V and 4 bases from J, the junction contained 14 bases not matched to a gene.

This chain connects TRBV9 to TRBJ2-1; a possible D gene is TRBD2 (8 bases). V lost 0 bases, J lost 4 bases, and 17 bases lay in between. CDR1 is SGDLS, CDR2 YYNGEE, per germline. The CDR3 has 17 residues. CDR3 DNA: TGTGCCAGCAGCGTAGCTCGGGAGGGGGCGTATTACAATGAGCAGTTCTTC. Translated: CASSVAREGAYYNEQFF.

This chain connects TRBV10-3 to TRBJ2-3, with D perhaps TRBD2 (7 bases). With 3 bases removed from V and 2 bases from J, the gap between germline ends came to 21 bases. There are 18 residues in the CDR3. Germline V gives CDR1 ENHRY, CDR2 SYGVKD. DNA for the CDR3: TGTGCCATCAGTGACATCAAGGGGGGGCAGACTTTCACAGATACGCAGTATTTT. Translated: CAISDIKGGQTFTDTQYF.

This clone appeared once. The CDR3 is CASSQTGAAYGYTF. The CDR3 nucleotides are TGCGCCAGCAGCCAGACAGGGGCTGCCTATGGCTACACCTTC. The chain couples TRBV4-1 to TRBJ1-2; TRBD1 aligns across 8 bases. The CDR3 contains 14 residues. Germline CDR1 MGHRA, CDR2 YSYEKL. With V trimmed by 3 bases and J by 4 bases, 4 bases remained unmatched.

DNA for the CDR3: TGTGCCAGCAGCTTATCTAGGGGCTTGAACACTGAAGCTTTCTTT. Translated, it gives CASSLSRGLNTEAFF. The chain links TRBV7-9 to TRBJ1-1; D is possibly TRBD1 (5 bases). V shed 2 bases and J shed 0 bases, with 10 bases lying between them. The germline gives CDR1 SEHNR, CDR2 FQNEAQ (reference sequence). CDR3 length equals 15 residues.

The chain has TRBV6-1 and TRBJ1-4; weak D call: TRBD1 (6 bases). Trimming shortened V by 2 bases and J by 0 bases, and 10 bases separated the two germline ends. The CDR3 is made up of 16 amino acids. Germline loops: CDR1 MNHNS, CDR2 SASEGT. Written as DNA, the CDR3 is TGTGCCAGCAGTGAATCGGCAGGGGCAACTAATGAAAAACTGTTTTTT. Its protein product is CASSESAGATNEKLFF.

This sequence joins TRBV19 and TRBJ1-4, with 7 positions matching TRBD1. The germline V gene has CDR1 LNHDA and CDR2 SQIVND (reference sequence). V was pared by 6 bases and J by 6 bases, with 7 bases of the junction left unmatched. The CDR3 loop spans 14 amino acids. CDR3 in DNA: TGTGCCAGTAGGATGGACAGGCAATATGAAAAACTGTTTTTT. Protein product: CASRMDRQYEKLFF.

This clone showed up just a few times. The chain is built from TRBV6-5 and TRBJ1-2; D is possibly TRBD1 (6 bases). Germline V lookup: CDR1 MNHEY, CDR2 SVGAGI. Trimming pared 8 bases from V and 8 bases from J, leaving 24 bases between. The CDR3 runs to 15 residues. CDR3 DNA: TGTGCCAGCGGTAGGGAATATCGGGGGGCAAGAGGCTACACCTTC. Amino acid sequence: CASGREYRGARGYTF.

The rearrangement uses TRBV5-4 and TRBJ1-2; TRBD1 might be the D (5 bases). The V gene's germline CDR1 is SGHNT and CDR2 YYREEE (reference sequence). The V and J ends lost 3 bases and 4 bases respectively, with 10 bases between them. The CDR3 spans 13 residues. CDR3 in amino acids: CASSSDGGYGYTF. In DNA, the CDR3 is TGTGCCAGCAGCTCGGACGGGGGCTATGGCTACACCTTC.

V usage is TRBV27 and J usage is TRBJ1-4; 12 positions agree with TRBD1. CDR1 and CDR2 (germline): MNHEY, SMNVEV (reference sequence). V dropped 4 bases and J dropped 4; count of bases not matched to a gene: 10. CDR3 length equals 18 residues. CDR3 in DNA: TGTGCCAGCAGTTCGCGACCGGGACAGGGGGCCTTTAATGAAAAACTGTTTTTT. As protein: CASSSRPGQGAFNEKLFF.

This sequence joins TRBV28 and TRBJ1-2, with D possibly being TRBD1 (5 bases). The CDR3 contains 13 residues. V lost 5 bases, J lost 8 bases, and 15 bases lay in between. Germline lookup yields CDR1 MDHEN and CDR2 SYDVKM. The CDR3 bases are TGTGCCAGCAGTCCGCGACAGATGGAAGGCTACACCTTC. Translation: CASSPRQMEGYTF.

The J gene is TRBJ2-2, the V gene TRBV3-1 (or the pseudogene TRBV3-2); 11 positions match TRBD2. V lost 4 bases and J lost 1; bases outside the gene matches: 5. This CDR3 region has 17 residues. Germline CDR1 reads LGHDT; CDR2 reads YNNKEL (reference sequence). DNA for the CDR3: TGTGCCAGCAGCCCGGACGGACTAGCGGGGAACACCGGGGAGCTGTTTTTT. Protein: CASSPDGLAGNTGELFF.

The rearrangement uses TRBV2 and TRBJ2-5, with a weak D call TRBD2 (6 bases). The CDR3 contains 11 residues. Germline V CDR1 and CDR2: SNHLY, FYNNEI. Trimming removed 7 bases from V and 5 bases from J, with 8 bases in between. The CDR3, as DNA: TGTGCCAGCAAGGAGGGGGAGACCCAGTACTTC. Its protein product is CASKEGETQYF.

The chain recombines TRBV2 with TRBJ1-4; 9 bases fit TRBD1. Per germline, CDR1 SNHLY and CDR2 FYNNEI. The CDR3 is 16 amino acids. V gave up 4 bases and J gave up 5 bases; unmatched junction bases: 8. The CDR3 coding sequence is TGTGCCAGCAGTGTAGGTCGGACAGGGGTGAATGAAAAACTGTTTTTT. Its protein is CASSVGRTGVNEKLFF.

The chain recombines TRBV4-3 with TRBJ2-7; TRBD1 matches 8 bases. J gave up 7 bases and V 3 bases, and 11 bases lay outside the gene matches. There are 15 residues in the CDR3. Germline lookup yields CDR1 LGHNA and CDR2 YSLEER. In DNA, the CDR3 is TGCGCCAGCAGCCAGTCGGACAGGGACTCGGGTGAGCAGTACTTC. Amino acid sequence: CASSQSDRDSGEQYF.

This clone was found a few times. This sequence joins TRBV25-1 and TRBJ1-3; TRBD1 aligns across 9 bases. The V gene end was trimmed by 9 bases and the J gene end by 2 bases; junction bases not matched to a gene: 14. The CDR3 covers 17 residues. Germline V lookup: CDR1 MGHDK, CDR2 SYGVNS. CDR3 protein: CASTNRDREGTGNTIYF. CDR3 DNA: TGTGCCAGTACAAACCGGGACAGGGAGGGAACTGGAAACACCATATATTTT.

The J gene is TRBJ2-7, the V gene TRBV4-1; 11 bases are shared with TRBD1. The CDR3 sequence is 17 residues long. With V trimmed by 3 bases and J by 5 bases, 12 bases remained unmatched. CDR1 and CDR2 (germline): MGHRA, YSYEKL. The CDR3 is CASSQDLGDRGWDEQYF. In nucleotides, the CDR3 is TGCGCCAGCAGCCAGGACCTCGGGGACAGGGGGTGGGACGAGCAGTACTTC.

The chain links TRBV19 to TRBJ1-6; D is ambiguous. The length of the CDR3 is 13 residues. The V and J ends lost 10 bases and 6 bases respectively, with 13 bases between them. Looked up from germline, CDR1 is LNHDA and CDR2 is SQIVND (reference sequence). As DNA, the CDR3 is TGTGCCACCAGGCCGGCCGGTAATTCACCCCTCCACTTT. Amino acids: CATRPAGNSPLHF.